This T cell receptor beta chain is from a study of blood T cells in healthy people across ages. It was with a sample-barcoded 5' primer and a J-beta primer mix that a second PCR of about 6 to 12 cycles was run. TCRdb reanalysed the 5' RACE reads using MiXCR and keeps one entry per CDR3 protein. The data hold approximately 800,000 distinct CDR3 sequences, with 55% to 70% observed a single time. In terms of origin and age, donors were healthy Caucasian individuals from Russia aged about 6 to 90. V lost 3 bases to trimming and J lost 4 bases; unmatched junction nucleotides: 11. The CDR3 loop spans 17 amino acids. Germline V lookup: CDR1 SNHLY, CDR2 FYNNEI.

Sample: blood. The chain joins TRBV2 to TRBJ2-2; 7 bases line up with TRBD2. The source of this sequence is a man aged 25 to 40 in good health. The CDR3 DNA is TGTGCCAGCAGTGACTCCGGACTAGGCCTTCGCACCGGGGAGCTGTTTTTT. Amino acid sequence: CASSDSGLGLRTGELFF.